The text below deals with one T cell receptor (beta chain). Other nucleotide sequences in the sample specify the same CDR3. Deletions cut 5 bases from V and 5 bases from J, with 10 bases between. The germline CDR1 and CDR2 sequences are LNHDA and SQIVND (reference sequence). This CDR3 is 13 amino acids long. The sample is drawn from a study of blood T cell repertoires in COVID-19. At the level of the study: There were acute and convalescent COVID-19 samples, and they came from the United States, Italy and Spain. PBMCs, B-cell-depleted T cells, or T cells provided the cDNA or gDNA that made up the material.

Clones were read by immunoSEQ multiplex PCR, and TCRdb kept only the in-frame ones, dropping some. The sample has 140,000 or so clones, roughly four fifths seen once; the top ten hold around 3%. The chain carries TRBV19 and TRBJ1-5, with D tentatively TRBD1 (6 bases). The sequence was collected from a woman older than 75 with acute or convalescent COVID-19. The sample consisted of peripheral blood. CDR3 nucleotides: TGTGCCAGTAGTCGGGACACCGATCAGCCCCAGCATTTT. This translates into CASSRDTDQPQHF.